The rows below give T cell receptor beta chains drawn from one sample of a study of cytomegalovirus exposure and HLA in healthy donors. Clones were sequenced by immunoSEQ multiplex PCR, and TCRdb holds only the in-frame ones, with some missing. Of tens of thousands of clones listed, roughly 90% are singletons. The sample taken for sequencing was PBMCs. Source of these receptors: a woman aged 18-29 years in good health and CMV-seropositive. Each CDR3 is given with its conserved first and last residue. A D gene is named only where the DNA matches it firmly. Some rows have no size entry. The others give once, few or many, or a class for an expanded clone.

clone_size	v_call	j_call	d_call	cdr3_nt	cdr3_aa
.	TRBV7-9	TRBJ2-2	.	TGTGCCAGCAGCCCTTTCGCTTCCGTCACCCGGGTCGGGGAGCTGTTTTTT	CASSPFASVTRVGELFF
few	TRBV4-1	TRBJ2-1	.	TGCGCCAGCAGCCAACCCGGGATACACTCCTACAATGAGCAGTTCTTC	CASSQPGIHSYNEQFF
.	TRBV4-1	TRBJ2-2	.	TGCGCCAGCAGCCAAGTAGCAAGACCCGGGGAGCTGTTTTTT	CASSQVARPGELFF
.	TRBV7-9	TRBJ2-2	TRBD2	TGTGCCAGCAGTAGGCGGGGGGCTTCCTTTGACGGGGAGCTGTTTTTT	CASSRRGASFDGELFF
.	TRBV27	TRBJ1-1	.	TGTGCCAGCAGTTTTGGGAGCGGGGGATTGAACACTGAAGCTTTCTTT	CASSFGSGGLNTEAFF
.	TRBV28	TRBJ2-1	TRBD2	TGTGCCAGCAGTTTCCCCACGACTAGCGGGAGGGGGGGTTACAATGAGCAGTTCTTC	CASSFPTTSGRGGYNEQFF
.	TRBV6-6	TRBJ2-6	.	TGTGCCAGCAGTCGGGGGAGCTCTGGGGCCAACGTCCTGACTTTC	CASSRGSSGANVLTF
once	TRBV2	TRBJ2-7	.	TGTGCCAGCAGTGAAGGTGGGGGACTCTCGTCCTACGAGCAGTACTTC	CASSEGGGLSSYEQYF
.	TRBV5-1	TRBJ2-5	.	TGCGCCAGCAGCTTGGGACTGGGTGCGCGAGAGACCCAGTACTTC	CASSLGLGARETQYF
.	TRBV6-4	TRBJ2-3	TRBD2	TGTGCCAGCAGTGACTCGGCTAGCGGGGGCACAGATACGCAGTATTTT	CASSDSASGGTDTQYF
once	TRBV30	TRBJ2-3	.	TGTGCCTGGACCGCCGGTGGCGGGTCTTCGCAGTATTTT	CAWTAGGGSSQYF
.	TRBV7-8	TRBJ2-2	.	TGTGCCAGCAGCCACAGTGGCACCGGGGAGCTGTTTTTT	CASSHSGTGELFF
.	TRBV6-6	TRBJ1-1	.	TGTGCCAGCAGGTTTTCGGGGGGGGACACTGAAGCTTTCTTT	CASRFSGGDTEAFF
.	TRBV2	TRBJ2-1	TRBD1	TGTGCCAGCAGAAGACAGGGGGCGATTAAAGATGAGCAGTTCTTC	CASRRQGAIKDEQFF
.	TRBV2	TRBJ1-5	TRBD1	TGTGCCAGCAGTCCGACAGGGAATCAGCCCCAGCATTTT	CASSPTGNQPQHF
.	TRBV7-9	TRBJ1-6	.	TGTGCCAGCAGCTTAAGTCTCGGGTATTCACCCCTCCACTTT	CASSLSLGYSPLHF